This TCR beta chain appears in the sequencing data of a study of early T cells in non-severe SARS-CoV-2 infection. MiXCR, applied by TCRdb to the 5' RACE reads, yields one record per CDR3 protein. The table has 50,000 to 70,000 distinct CDR3 sequences, around 5.7% seen once. The CDR3 covers 12 residues. Germline CDR1 and CDR2: SGHRS and YFSETQ. V was pared by 0 bases and J by 10 bases, with 10 bases between. In its sample, this clonotype was seen a few times. This sequence originates from an adult who was a healthcare worker with PCR-confirmed SARS-CoV-2 infection or an uninfected control (not recorded which). The specimen was whole blood, collected at baseline. V usage is TRBV5-1 and J usage is TRBJ1-2; D is uncertain. The CDR3 sequence is CASSLGEPDYTF. Written as DNA, the CDR3 is TGCGCCAGCAGCTTGGGAGAGCCAGACTACACCTTC.